The rows below give T cell receptor beta chains drawn from one sample of a study of response to subunit inactivated influenza vaccine. TCRdb passed the RT-PCR reads through MiXCR, listing each CDR3 protein once. The top ten hold roughly 13% of the sample, which has around 570,000 distinct CDR3 sequences, approximately 7.1% seen once. The source material was PBMCs from blood, sampled less than 30 months after vaccination. These receptors all come from a man in his fifties or sixties who received an inactivated influenza vaccine. Each CDR3 is given with its conserved first and last residue. A D gene is named only where the DNA matches it firmly. Expanded clones are given a class, and other clones once, few, many or no size at all.

size: many
D: NA
V: TRBV27
J: TRBJ2-3
CDR3: CASTAKSPFTDTQYF
DNA: TGTGCCAGCACTGCCAAATCTCCTTTCACGGATACGCAGTATTTT

size: few
D: TRBD1
V: TRBV30
J: TRBJ2-7
CDR3: CAWSVTGQGSYEQYF
DNA: TGTGCCTGGAGTGTAACTGGACAGGGGTCCTACGAGCAGTACTTC

size: NA
D: NA
V: TRBV12-3/TRBV12-4
J: TRBJ1-1
CDR3: CASNNQQFEAFF
DNA: TGTGCCAGCAACAATCAGCAGTTTGAAGCTTTCTTT

size: NA
D: TRBD2
V: TRBV20-1
J: TRBJ2-5
CDR3: CCARDLTSGRFQETQYF
DNA: TGCTGTGCTAGAGATCTAACTAGCGGGAGGTTCCAAGAGACCCAGTACTTC

size: NA
D: TRBD1
V: TRBV5-5
J: TRBJ1-6
CDR3: CASSRDRAYNSPLHF
DNA: TGTGCCAGCAGCCGGGACAGGGCCTATAATTCACCCCTCCACTTT

size: NA
D: NA
V: TRBV20-1
J: TRBJ2-3
CDR3: CSAIAYTDTQYF
DNA: TGCAGTGCTATTGCGTACACAGATACGCAGTATTTT

size: NA
D: NA
V: TRBV7-2
J: TRBJ2-7
CDR3: CASSLGLVREQYF
DNA: TGTGCCAGCAGCTTAGGACTAGTTCGGGAGCAGTACTTC

size: NA
D: TRBD2
V: TRBV7-2
J: TRBJ2-1
CDR3: CASRTRTSGDNEQFF
DNA: TGTGCCAGCAGAACTAGGACTAGCGGGGACAATGAGCAGTTCTTC

size: many
D: NA
V: TRBV20-1
J: TRBJ1-2
CDR3: CSARVGGSNYGYTF
DNA: TGCAGTGCTAGAGTCGGCGGCTCAAACTATGGCTACACCTTC

size: NA
D: NA
V: TRBV7-7
J: TRBJ2-2
CDR3: CASSPGSWNTGELFF
DNA: TGTGCCAGCAGCCCAGGCAGCTGGAACACCGGGGAGCTGTTTTTT

size: many
D: NA
V: TRBV29-1
J: TRBJ1-2
CDR3: CSVEDRGYGYTF
DNA: TGCAGCGTTGAGGACAGAGGGTATGGCTACACCTTC

size: NA
D: TRBD2
V: TRBV29-1
J: TRBJ2-3
CDR3: CSVRGGQGTQYF
DNA: TGCAGCGTTCGGGGGGGCCAAGGGACGCAGTATTTT

size: few
D: NA
V: TRBV7-8
J: TRBJ1-2
CDR3: CASTYSADYGYTF
DNA: TGTGCCAGCACTTACTCGGCGGACTATGGCTACACCTTC

size: NA
D: TRBD1
V: TRBV7-3
J: TRBJ2-1
CDR3: CASSSTGTVYNEQFF
DNA: TGTGCCAGCAGCTCCACCGGGACAGTTTACAATGAGCAGTTCTTC

size: many
D: NA
V: TRBV27
J: TRBJ1-1
CDR3: CASSFSILNTEAFF
DNA: TGTGCCAGCAGTTTCAGCATACTGAACACTGAAGCTTTCTTT

size: few
D: NA
V: TRBV10-3
J: TRBJ2-5
CDR3: CAISESAAVVGLTQYF
DNA: TGTGCCATCAGTGAGTCAGCTGCGGTGGTGGGTTTGACCCAGTACTTC

size: many
D: NA
V: TRBV7-9
J: TRBJ2-1
CDR3: CASSQADDEQFF
DNA: TGTGCCAGCAGCCAGGCGGACGATGAGCAGTTCTTC

size: few
D: TRBD1
V: TRBV7-2
J: TRBJ2-1
CDR3: CASSPGQGENEQFF
DNA: TGTGCCAGCAGCCCGGGACAGGGCGAGAATGAGCAGTTCTTC

size: many
D: TRBD1
V: TRBV7-9
J: TRBJ2-5
CDR3: CASSLAVDRGQETQYF
DNA: TGTGCCAGCAGCTTAGCGGTGGACAGGGGGCAAGAGACCCAGTACTTC

size: few
D: NA
V: TRBV30
J: TRBJ2-1
CDR3: CAWSARLVNEQFF
DNA: TGTGCCTGGAGTGCGCGACTGGTGAATGAGCAGTTCTTC

size: NA
D: TRBD2
V: TRBV4-1
J: TRBJ2-1
CDR3: CASRGIGTINNEQFF
DNA: TGCGCCAGCAGGGGGATCGGGACTATAAACAATGAGCAGTTCTTC

size: NA
D: NA
V: TRBV6-1
J: TRBJ2-3
CDR3: CASSEVRSLTDTQYF
DNA: TGTGCCAGCAGTGAAGTCCGAAGCCTCACAGATACGCAGTATTTT

size: few
D: NA
V: TRBV5-6
J: TRBJ2-5
CDR3: CASSRTRDQYF
DNA: TGTGCCAGCAGCCGGACACGGGACCAGTACTTC

size: many
D: NA
V: TRBV10-3
J: TRBJ2-2
CDR3: CAISGGQLLNTGELFF
DNA: TGTGCCATCAGTGGCGGACAGCTCCTGAACACCGGGGAGCTGTTTTTT

size: few
D: NA
V: TRBV10-3
J: TRBJ1-3
CDR3: CAITRDTGNTIYF
DNA: TGTGCCATCACCCGGGACACTGGAAACACCATATATTTT

size: few
D: NA
V: TRBV12-3/TRBV12-4
J: TRBJ2-3
CDR3: CALSLARGWGGVADTQYF
DNA: TGTGCCCTCAGTTTAGCGCGTGGGTGGGGGGGCGTTGCAGATACGCAGTATTTT

size: few
D: NA
V: TRBV5-1
J: TRBJ2-3
CDR3: CASSFHGWGVTDTDTQYF
DNA: TGCGCCAGCAGCTTCCACGGGTGGGGGGTTACCGACACAGATACGCAGTATTTT

size: few
D: NA
V: TRBV11-2
J: TRBJ2-2
CDR3: CASSLVGQPNTGELFF
DNA: TGTGCCAGCAGCTTAGTTGGACAACCGAACACCGGGGAGCTGTTTTTT

size: few
D: NA
V: TRBV5-1
J: TRBJ2-5
CDR3: CASSSTANQETQYF
DNA: TGCGCCAGCAGCTCAACAGCCAACCAAGAGACCCAGTACTTC

size: many
D: NA
V: TRBV7-3
J: TRBJ2-1
CDR3: CASSLSGDAVSEQFF
DNA: TGTGCCAGCAGCTTAAGTGGCGATGCAGTTAGTGAGCAGTTCTTC

size: many
D: NA
V: TRBV11-2
J: TRBJ2-7
CDR3: CASSLWAGGEQYF
DNA: TGTGCCAGCAGCTTATGGGCGGGCGGGGAGCAGTACTTC

size: NA
D: NA
V: TRBV20-1
J: TRBJ1-5
CDR3: CSVGKKQNNQPQHF
DNA: TGCAGTGTCGGGAAAAAGCAAAACAATCAGCCCCAGCATTTT

size: many
D: TRBD2
V: TRBV9
J: TRBJ2-1
CDR3: CASSVDTSGQGQFF
DNA: TGTGCCAGCAGCGTAGATACTAGCGGACAAGGGCAGTTCTTC

size: NA
D: TRBD1
V: TRBV6-4
J: TRBJ1-2
CDR3: CASGPYRDSNGYTF
DNA: TGTGCCAGCGGACCATACCGGGACAGCAATGGCTACACCTTC

size: few
D: TRBD1
V: TRBV15
J: TRBJ2-1
CDR3: CATSRGRGTGANEQFF
DNA: TGTGCCACCAGCAGAGGCCGCGGGACAGGGGCAAATGAGCAGTTCTTC

size: NA
D: TRBD2
V: TRBV18
J: TRBJ2-1
CDR3: CASSPPVSGRNEQFF
DNA: TGTGCCAGCTCACCACCCGTTAGCGGGAGGAATGAGCAGTTCTTC

size: few
D: TRBD1
V: TRBV28
J: TRBJ2-1
CDR3: CASSLLVGTGGENEQFF
DNA: TGTGCCAGCAGTTTACTGGTGGGGACAGGGGGGGAGAATGAGCAGTTCTTC

size: few
D: NA
V: TRBV12-3/TRBV12-4
J: TRBJ1-2
CDR3: CASTVQGRENYGYTF
DNA: TGTGCCAGCACTGTCCAGGGAAGGGAGAACTATGGCTACACCTTC

size: few
D: NA
V: TRBV7-2
J: TRBJ1-6
CDR3: CASSLGQTLFNSPLHF
DNA: TGTGCCAGCAGCTTAGGACAGACTCTCTTTAATTCACCCCTCCACTTT

size: NA
D: TRBD1
V: TRBV12-3/TRBV12-4
J: TRBJ1-2
CDR3: CASSDRERGRGYTF
DNA: TGTGCCAGCAGTGACAGGGAGAGAGGACGTGGCTACACCTTC

size: few
D: NA
V: TRBV7-8
J: TRBJ2-3
CDR3: CASSLAPGWATDTQYF
DNA: TGTGCCAGCAGCTTAGCGCCAGGGTGGGCGACAGATACGCAGTATTTT

size: NA
D: TRBD1
V: TRBV15
J: TRBJ2-7
CDR3: CATSRQRQGAYEQYF
DNA: TGTGCCACCAGCAGACAACGACAGGGCGCGTACGAGCAGTACTTC

size: few
D: TRBD1
V: TRBV6-1
J: TRBJ2-6
CDR3: CASRQGAGANVLTF
DNA: TGTGCCAGCAGACAGGGGGCCGGGGCCAACGTCCTGACTTTC

size: few
D: NA
V: TRBV7-9
J: TRBJ2-1
CDR3: CASSLNLGNNEQFF
DNA: TGTGCCAGCAGCTTAAATTTGGGGAACAATGAGCAGTTCTTC

size: NA
D: NA
V: TRBV7-2
J: TRBJ2-7
CDR3: CASSLRQPYEQYF
DNA: TGTGCCAGCAGCTTAAGGCAGCCTTACGAGCAGTACTTC

size: few
D: TRBD1
V: TRBV20-1
J: TRBJ2-1
CDR3: CSAWTGGSNEQFF
DNA: TGCAGTGCTTGGACAGGGGGGTCCAATGAGCAGTTCTTC

size: NA
D: TRBD1
V: TRBV27
J: TRBJ1-2
CDR3: CATTAIPIRDSRGFGYTF
DNA: TGTGCCACCACCGCGATACCTATCCGGGACAGCAGGGGCTTTGGCTACACCTTC

size: few
D: NA
V: TRBV7-9
J: TRBJ2-7
CDR3: CASSSQGGQYF
DNA: TGTGCCAGCAGCTCGCAGGGTGGGCAGTACTTC

size: NA
D: NA
V: TRBV3-1
J: TRBJ1-5
CDR3: CASSEGLGRQGNQPQHF
DNA: TGTGCCAGCAGCGAAGGGTTAGGCAGACAAGGGAATCAGCCCCAGCATTTT

size: NA
D: TRBD1
V: TRBV2
J: TRBJ1-5
CDR3: CASRDGQGGRQDQHF
DNA: TGTGCCAGCAGAGACGGACAGGGCGGGCGTCAGGACCAGCATTTT

size: NA
D: TRBD2
V: TRBV5-1
J: TRBJ2-7
CDR3: CASSLRYSGGSSYEQYF
DNA: TGCGCCAGCAGCTTGAGGTATAGCGGGGGGTCCTCCTACGAGCAGTACTTC